These 12 T cell receptor beta chains came from one sample sequenced in a study of T cells in tuberculosis. TCRdb's table, derived via immunoSEQ multiplex PCR, lists solely in-frame clones and lacks some. The table lists about 88,000 clones, roughly 93% of them singletons. Thawed, overnight-rested PBMC were stained with GMM-loaded CD1B tetramer, viability dye and anti-CD3, then sorted. CD1B tetramers were loaded with Rhodococcus equi-derived C32 glucose monomycolate. The specimen was CD1b-GMM tetramer-negative cells sorted from PBMCs. These receptors originate from an adult woman with latent tuberculosis.

The chain couples TRBV28 to TRBJ2-7; 9 nucleotides agree with TRBD2. Trimming cost V 4 bases and J 3 bases; bases outside gene matches: 13. The CDR3 is made up of 17 amino acids. Germline V gives CDR1 MDHEN, CDR2 SYDVKM. The CDR3 here is CASSSTILAGPSYEQYV. The CDR3 bases are TGTGCCAGCAGTTCTACAATACTAGCGGGCCCCAGCTACGAGCAGTACGTC.

The V call is TRBV7-9, the J call TRBJ2-3; 9 bases agree with TRBD1. Per germline, CDR1 SEHNR and CDR2 FQNEAQ (reference sequence). Germline trimming cut 5 bases from V and 1 base from J; bases unmatched to any gene: 4. This CDR3 region has 15 residues. Written as DNA, the CDR3 is TGTGCCAGCAGCAGCCGGGACAGGGGCACAGATACGCAGTATTTT. Encoded protein: CASSSRDRGTDTQYF.

The chain recombines TRBV4-2 with TRBJ2-4; 14 nucleotides match TRBD2. V gave up 1 base and J gave up 5 bases; unmatched junction bases: 4. Germline CDR1 reads LGHNA; CDR2 reads YNFKEQ. This CDR3 spans 17 amino acids. In DNA form, the CDR3 reads TGTGCCAGCAGCCAAGGGACTAGCGGGGGGTCCCAAAACATTCAGTACTTC. Its translation is CASSQGTSGGSQNIQYF.

CDR3 DNA: TGTGCCTGGAGTGCGGGACAGGGGACAGATACGCAGTATTTT. This encodes CAWSAGQGTDTQYF. The V and J genes are TRBV30 and TRBJ2-3, with 10 bases identical to TRBD1. Germline loops: CDR1 GTSNPN, CDR2 SVGIG (reference sequence). With 1 base clipped from V and 3 bases from J, the junction kept 1 base outside the gene matches. The CDR3 spans 14 residues.

This chain joins TRBV2 and TRBJ2-7; no firm D call. The germline CDR1 and CDR2 sequences are SNHLY and FYNNEI. CDR3 size: 12 residues. The ends were cut back, 3 bases at V and 4 bases at J, with 7 bases in the middle. The CDR3, as DNA: TGTGCCAGCAGTGATTACGGGTACGAGCAGTACGTC. Its protein product is CASSDYGYEQYV.

The V gene is TRBV9, the J gene TRBJ1-3, with D perhaps TRBD1 (5 bases). The length of the CDR3 is 13 residues. Germline V CDR1 and CDR2: SGDLS, YYNGEE. Trimming removed 6 bases at V and 4 bases at J, with 11 bases between. DNA of the CDR3: TGTGCCAGCACCGGGGGGTCAGGAAACACCATATATTTT. Amino acids: CASTGGSGNTIYF.

V and J are TRBV7-9 and TRBJ1-2; 9 positions match TRBD1. The CDR3 extends over 14 amino acids. Looked up from germline, CDR1 is SEHNR and CDR2 is FQNEAQ (reference sequence). V lost 5 bases to trimming and J lost 4 bases; unmatched junction nucleotides: 5. The CDR3 loop reads CASSTPGQGYGYTF. The CDR3 DNA is TGTGCCAGCAGCACCCCGGGACAGGGCTATGGCTACACCTTC.

This chain uses TRBV15 with TRBJ2-5; 10 nucleotides agree with TRBD2. Germline assignment: CDR1 LNHNV and CDR2 YYDKDF (reference sequence). The CDR3 has 17 residues. J was trimmed by 7 bases and V by 3 bases; bases with no gene match: 14. The CDR3 DNA reads TGTGCCACCAGCAGTAAAAAAGGGGCTAGCGGGGGTGGGACCCAGTACTTC. Its protein is CATSSKKGASGGGTQYF.

The chain combines TRBV6-6 with TRBJ1-4; 7 nucleotides match TRBD1. This CDR3 has 12 residues. Germline V lookup: CDR1 MNHNY, CDR2 SVGAGI (reference sequence). V lost 6 bases and J lost 7; bases outside the gene matches: 2. This chain's CDR3 is CASSGTAEKLFF. CDR3 sequence (DNA): TGTGCCAGCAGCGGGACAGCTGAAAAACTGTTTTTT.

This clone was seen just once. The chain links TRBV5-4 to TRBJ1-2; D gene ambiguous. V lost 3 bases and J 2 bases, leaving 11 bases between the germline ends. This CDR3 comprises 14 residues. Germline CDR1 reads SGHNT; CDR2 reads YYREEE (reference sequence). CDR3 sequence: CASSSLLKNYGYTF. For the CDR3, the DNA is TGTGCCAGCAGCTCTCTCCTAAAAAACTATGGCTACACCTTC.

This clone came up once. The rearrangement links TRBV20-1 to TRBJ1-2; D is unclear. Germline lookup yields CDR1 DFQATT and CDR2 SNEGSKA (reference sequence). V lost 1 base and J 8 bases, leaving 8 bases between the germline ends. CDR3 size: 11 residues. In DNA, the CDR3 is TGCAGTGCTAGAGGAGTTCGGGGCTACACCTTC. Amino acid sequence: CSARGVRGYTF.

The chain links TRBV6-4 to TRBJ2-1, with D tentatively TRBD2 (5 bases). CDR1 is MRHNA and CDR2 is SNTAGT in the germline V gene. Between the trimmed V and J ends, which lost 3 bases and 5 bases, there was a span of 14 bases. The CDR3 sequence is 15 residues long. CDR3 sequence reads: CASSEGLATNNEQFF. The CDR3 region has the DNA TGTGCCAGCAGTGAAGGGCTAGCTACCAACAATGAGCAGTTCTTC.